This TCR beta chain was sequenced for a study of T cell responses to AZD1222 COVID-19 vaccine. Study-wide findings and caveats: Spike-specific TCRs gained breadth and depth after people received two AZD1222 doses.

With V trimmed by 7 bases and J by 9 bases, 8 bases remained unmatched. The CDR3 contains 12 residues. CDR1 and CDR2 (germline): SQVTM, ANQGSEA. In the case of this clone: Its specificity is not known.

Data came from immunoSEQ multiplex PCR; TCRdb stores just in-frame clones and leaves some out. The sample contains about 140,000 clones, about 90% of which appear only once. The sequence came from an adult in good health. Sequences were derived from peripheral blood, sampled on day 0 of AZD1222 vaccination. V is TRBV29-1 and J is TRBJ2-1; 8 nucleotides align to TRBD2. CDR3 region: CSGTSSPSEQFF. The CDR3 DNA sequence: TGCAGCGGGACTAGCTCGCCTTCTGAGCAGTTCTTC.